This passage covers 6 T cell receptor beta chains from one sample sequenced in a study of T cell changes during pregnancy in multiple sclerosis. The method was immunoSEQ multiplex PCR; TCRdb's version includes in-frame clones alone and lacks a portion of them. The data contain under 65,000 clones, just over 90% of them singletons. Sequenced material: CD8+ T cells from peripheral blood mononuclear cells, taken in the second trimester of pregnancy. These receptors were collected from a female donor with multiple sclerosis, enrolled in a pregnancy study.

The chain combines TRBV2 with TRBJ2-2; TRBD2 matches at 8 bases. This CDR3 is 14 amino acids long. Germline lookup yields CDR1 SNHLY and CDR2 FYNNEI. J was trimmed by 2 bases and V by 8 bases; bases with no gene match: 4. Here the CDR3 DNA reads TGTGCCAGCTTAGGACTAGCCAACACCGGGGAGCTGTTTTTT. Encoded protein: CASLGLANTGELFF.

This chain uses TRBV7-9 with TRBJ2-7; 7 bases line up with TRBD1. The length of the CDR3 is 15 residues. J lost 0 bases, V lost 4 bases, and 6 bases had no gene match. Per the germline V gene, CDR1 is SEHNR and CDR2 is FQNEAQ (reference sequence). This CDR3 reads CASSSTGLPSYEQYF. CDR3 coding DNA: TGTGCCAGCAGCTCGACAGGGTTACCCTCCTACGAGCAGTACTTC.

The chain uses TRBV15 and TRBJ2-3; weak D call: TRBD2 (6 bases). V gave up 3 bases and J gave up 6 bases, with 10 bases separating them. CDR3 length: 13 amino acids. Germline V gene sequence: CDR1 LNHNV, CDR2 YYDKDF (reference sequence). The DNA of the CDR3 is TGTGCCACCAGCAGGGGAGGAGGGGATACGCAGTATTTT. This translates into CATSRGGGDTQYF.

V gene TRBV30 combines with J gene TRBJ2-7; TRBD1 is a possible D gene (5 bases). CDR3 length: 12 residues. V was shortened by 5 bases and J by 2 bases, with 10 bases between the two germline ends. From germline, CDR1 is GTSNPN and CDR2 SVGIG (reference sequence). Here the CDR3 DNA reads TGTGCCTGGGCAGGGTCCCCCTACGAGCAGTACTTC. It codes for CAWAGSPYEQYF.

The table lists this clone with a few counts. The chain is built from TRBV28 and TRBJ1-1, with 7 bases aligning to TRBD1. This CDR3 region has 14 residues. V lost 7 bases to trimming and J lost 1 base; unmatched junction nucleotides: 6. Germline assignment: CDR1 MDHEN and CDR2 SYDVKM. The CDR3 here is CASNPTGRNTEAFF. CDR3 DNA: TGTGCCAGCAACCCGACAGGGCGGAACACTGAAGCTTTCTTT.

The rearrangement uses TRBV7-8 and TRBJ2-5; 11 bases map to TRBD1. Germline V gene data show CDR1 as SGHVS and CDR2 as FQNEAQ. The CDR3 covers 15 residues. The V and J ends lost 5 bases and 4 bases, in that order; junction bases with no gene match: 6. Here the CDR3 DNA reads TGTGCCAGCAGCGCGCGGACAGGGGGCTTAGAGACCCAGTACTTC. Protein product: CASSARTGGLETQYF.